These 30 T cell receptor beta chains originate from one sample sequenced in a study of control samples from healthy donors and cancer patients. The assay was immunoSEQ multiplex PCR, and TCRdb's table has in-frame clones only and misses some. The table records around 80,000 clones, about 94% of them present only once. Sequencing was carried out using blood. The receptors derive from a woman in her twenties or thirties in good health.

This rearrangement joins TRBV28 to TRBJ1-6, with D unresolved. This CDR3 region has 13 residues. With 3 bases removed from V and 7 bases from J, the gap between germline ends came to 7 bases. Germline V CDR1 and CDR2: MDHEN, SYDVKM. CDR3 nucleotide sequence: TGTGCCAGCAGTTTGCGACTAAATTCACCCCTCCACTTT. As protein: CASSLRLNSPLHF.

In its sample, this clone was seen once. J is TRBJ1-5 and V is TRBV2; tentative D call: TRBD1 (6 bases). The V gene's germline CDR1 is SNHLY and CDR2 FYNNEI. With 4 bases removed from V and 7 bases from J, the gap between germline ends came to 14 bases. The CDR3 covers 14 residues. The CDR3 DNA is TGTGCCAGCAGTGGGGGACAAGTTAGCCAGCCCCAGCATTTT. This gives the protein CASSGGQVSQPQHF.

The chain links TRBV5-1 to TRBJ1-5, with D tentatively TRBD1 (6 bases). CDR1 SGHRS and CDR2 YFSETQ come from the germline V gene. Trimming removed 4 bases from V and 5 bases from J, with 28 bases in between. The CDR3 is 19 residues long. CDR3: CASSEEFRERQDADQPQHF. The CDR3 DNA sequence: TGCGCCAGCAGCGAGGAATTCAGAGAAAGACAGGACGCCGATCAGCCCCAGCATTTT.

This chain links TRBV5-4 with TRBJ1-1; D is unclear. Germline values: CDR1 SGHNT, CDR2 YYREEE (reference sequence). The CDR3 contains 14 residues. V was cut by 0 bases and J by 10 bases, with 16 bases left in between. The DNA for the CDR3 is TGTGCCAGCAGCTTGGAGGTGGGGAGCTCGGGAGCTTTCTTT. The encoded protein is CASSLEVGSSGAFF.

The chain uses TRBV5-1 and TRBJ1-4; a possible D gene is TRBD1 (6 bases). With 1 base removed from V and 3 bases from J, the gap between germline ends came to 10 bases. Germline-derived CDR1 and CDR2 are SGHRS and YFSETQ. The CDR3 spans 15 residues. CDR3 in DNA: TGCGCCAGCAGCTTGACAGGGTCCGCTAATGAAAAACTGTTTTTT. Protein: CASSLTGSANEKLFF.

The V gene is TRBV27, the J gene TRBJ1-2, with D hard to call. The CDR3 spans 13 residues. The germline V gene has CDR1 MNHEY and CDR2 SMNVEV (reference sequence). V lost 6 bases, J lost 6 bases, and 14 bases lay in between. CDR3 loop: CASSDDIGDGYTF. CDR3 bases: TGTGCCAGCAGCGATGATATAGGCGATGGCTACACCTTC.

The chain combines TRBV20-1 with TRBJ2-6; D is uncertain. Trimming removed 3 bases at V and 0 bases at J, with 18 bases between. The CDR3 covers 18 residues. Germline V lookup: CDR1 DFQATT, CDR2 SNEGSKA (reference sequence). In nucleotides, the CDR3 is TGCAGTGCTAGTCAATTTCCCCTTCCCCACTCTGGGGCCAACGTCCTGACTTTC. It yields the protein CSASQFPLPHSGANVLTF.

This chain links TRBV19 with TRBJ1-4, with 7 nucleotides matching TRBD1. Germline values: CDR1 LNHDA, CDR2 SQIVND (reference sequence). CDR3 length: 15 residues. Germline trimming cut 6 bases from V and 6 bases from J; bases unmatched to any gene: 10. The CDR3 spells CASSSAAGGDEKLFF. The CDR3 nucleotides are TGTGCCAGTAGCAGCGCGGCAGGGGGAGATGAAAAACTGTTTTTT.

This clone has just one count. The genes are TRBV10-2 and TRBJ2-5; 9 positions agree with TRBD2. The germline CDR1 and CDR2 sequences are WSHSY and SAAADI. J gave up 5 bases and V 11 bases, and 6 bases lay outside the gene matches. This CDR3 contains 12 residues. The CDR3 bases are TGCGCCCGCGGGGCGGGGGGGGAGACCCAGTACTTC. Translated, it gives CARGAGGETQYF.

CDR3 DNA: TGCGCCAGCAGCCAAGTACCACAGGGAATTTCTCGTAATTCACCCCTCCACTTT. Protein sequence: CASSQVPQGISRNSPLHF. V is TRBV4-1 and J is TRBJ1-6; D may be TRBD1 (6 bases). Germline V gives CDR1 MGHRA, CDR2 YSYEKL. The CDR3 has 18 residues. Between the trimmed V and J ends, which lost 1 base and 6 bases, there was a span of 19 bases.

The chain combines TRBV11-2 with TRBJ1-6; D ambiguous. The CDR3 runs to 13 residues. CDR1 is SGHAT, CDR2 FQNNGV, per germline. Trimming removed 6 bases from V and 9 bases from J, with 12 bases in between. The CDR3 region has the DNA TGTGCCAGCAGGGTGACGCGGAGTTCACCCCTCCACTTT. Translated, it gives CASRVTRSSPLHF. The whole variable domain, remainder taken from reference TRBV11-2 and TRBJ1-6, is EAGVAQSPRYKIIEKRQSVAFWCNPISGHATLYWYQQILGQGPKLLIQFQNNGVVDDSQLPKDRFSAERLKGVDSTLKIQPAKLEDSAVYLCASRVTRSSPLHFGNGTRLTVT.

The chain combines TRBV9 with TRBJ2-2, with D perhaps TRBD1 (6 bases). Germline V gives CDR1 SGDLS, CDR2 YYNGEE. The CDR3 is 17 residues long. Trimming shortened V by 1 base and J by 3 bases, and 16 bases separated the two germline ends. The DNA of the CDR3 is TGTGCCAGCAGCGTACCCAGGGACACCCGGGACACCGGGGAGCTGTTTTTT. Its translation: CASSVPRDTRDTGELFF.

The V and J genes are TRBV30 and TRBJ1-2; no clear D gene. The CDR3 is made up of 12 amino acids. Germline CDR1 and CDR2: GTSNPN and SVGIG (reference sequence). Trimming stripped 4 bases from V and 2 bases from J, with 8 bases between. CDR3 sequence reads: CAWKGQNYGYTF. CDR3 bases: TGTGCCTGGAAGGGTCAAAACTATGGCTACACCTTC.

The CDR3 spells CASSLAGPYTGELFF. The CDR3 DNA follows: TGTGCCAGCAGCTTAGCCGGACCGTATACCGGGGAGCTGTTTTTT. The chain links TRBV7-6 to TRBJ2-2; D unresolved. Germline CDR1 SGHVS, CDR2 FNYEAQ. The V end was cut by 0 bases, the J end by 5 bases, with 10 bases between. The CDR3 has 15 residues. Variable domain in full (rest from reference TRBV7-6 and TRBJ2-2): GAGVSQSPRYKVTKRGQDVALRCDPISGHVSLYWYRQALGQGPEFLTYFNYEAQQDKSGLPNDRFSAERPEGSISTLTIQRTEQRDSAMYRCASSLAGPYTGELFFGEGSRLTVL.

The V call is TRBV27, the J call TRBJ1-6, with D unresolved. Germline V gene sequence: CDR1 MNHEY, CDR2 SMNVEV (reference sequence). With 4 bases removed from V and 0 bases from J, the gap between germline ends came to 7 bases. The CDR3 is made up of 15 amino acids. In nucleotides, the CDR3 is TGTGCCAGCAGTTATGGGAGCTCCTATAATTCACCCCTCCACTTT. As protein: CASSYGSSYNSPLHF.

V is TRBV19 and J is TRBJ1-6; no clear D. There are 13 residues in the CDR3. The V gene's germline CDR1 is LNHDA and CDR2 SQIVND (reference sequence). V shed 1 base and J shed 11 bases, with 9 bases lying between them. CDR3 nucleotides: TGTGCCAGTAGTATAGGAGGAGGGCCACCCCTCCACTTT. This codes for CASSIGGGPPLHF.

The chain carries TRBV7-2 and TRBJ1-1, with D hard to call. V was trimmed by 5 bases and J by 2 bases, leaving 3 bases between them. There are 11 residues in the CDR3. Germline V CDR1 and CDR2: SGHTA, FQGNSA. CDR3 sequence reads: CASSINTEAFF. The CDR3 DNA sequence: TGTGCCAGCAGCATAAACACTGAAGCTTTCTTT.

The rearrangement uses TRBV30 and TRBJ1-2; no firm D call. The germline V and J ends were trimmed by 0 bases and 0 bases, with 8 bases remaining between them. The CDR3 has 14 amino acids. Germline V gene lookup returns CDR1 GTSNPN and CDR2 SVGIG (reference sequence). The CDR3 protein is CAWSVFSTNYGYTF. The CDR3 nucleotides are TGTGCCTGGAGTGTTTTTAGTACTAACTATGGCTACACCTTC.

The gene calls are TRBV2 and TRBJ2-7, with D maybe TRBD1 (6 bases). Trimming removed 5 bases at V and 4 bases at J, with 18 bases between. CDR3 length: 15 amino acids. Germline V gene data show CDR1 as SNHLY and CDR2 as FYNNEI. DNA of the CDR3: TGTGCCAGCAGTCCCAGTTCGTACAGGGAATACGAGCAGTACTTC. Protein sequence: CASSPSSYREYEQYF.

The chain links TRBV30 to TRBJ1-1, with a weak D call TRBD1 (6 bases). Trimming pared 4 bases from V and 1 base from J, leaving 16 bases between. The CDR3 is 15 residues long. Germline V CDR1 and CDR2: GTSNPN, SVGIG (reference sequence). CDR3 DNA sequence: TGTGCCTGGAACGCGGGACATACGGGGAACACTGAAGCTTTCTTT. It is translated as CAWNAGHTGNTEAFF.

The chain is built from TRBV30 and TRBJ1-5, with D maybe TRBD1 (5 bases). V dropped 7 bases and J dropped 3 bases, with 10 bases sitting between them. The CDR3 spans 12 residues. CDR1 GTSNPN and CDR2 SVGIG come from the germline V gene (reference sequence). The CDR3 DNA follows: TGTGCCTCGGGACTCGACAATCAGCCCCAGCATTTT. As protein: CASGLDNQPQHF.

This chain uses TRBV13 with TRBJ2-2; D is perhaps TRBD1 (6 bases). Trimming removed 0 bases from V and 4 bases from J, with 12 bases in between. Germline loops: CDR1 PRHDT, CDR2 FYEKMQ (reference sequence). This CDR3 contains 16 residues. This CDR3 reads CASSLGRGKSTGELFF. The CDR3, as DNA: TGTGCCAGCAGCTTAGGGAGGGGGAAATCCACCGGGGAGCTGTTTTTT.

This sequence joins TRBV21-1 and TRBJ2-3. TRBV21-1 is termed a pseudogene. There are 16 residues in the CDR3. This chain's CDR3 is CASQKGTRPRTDTQYF. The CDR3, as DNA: TGTGCCAGCCAAAAGGGAACCCGGCCCCGCACAGATACGCAGTATTTT.

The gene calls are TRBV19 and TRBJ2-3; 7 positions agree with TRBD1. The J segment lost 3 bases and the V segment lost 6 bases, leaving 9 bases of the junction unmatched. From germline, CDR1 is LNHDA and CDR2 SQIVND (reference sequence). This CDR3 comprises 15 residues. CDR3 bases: TGTGCCAGTAGCCGCGTCACAGGGGTGACAGATACGCAGTATTTT. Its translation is CASSRVTGVTDTQYF.

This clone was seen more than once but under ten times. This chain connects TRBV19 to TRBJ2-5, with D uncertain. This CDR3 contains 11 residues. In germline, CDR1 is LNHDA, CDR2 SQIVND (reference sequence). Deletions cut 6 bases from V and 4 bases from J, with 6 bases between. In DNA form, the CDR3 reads TGTGCCAGTAGCTTAGGAGAGACCCAGTACTTC. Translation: CASSLGETQYF. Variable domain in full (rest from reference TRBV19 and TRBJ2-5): DGGITQSPKYLFRKEGQNVTLSCEQNLNHDAMYWYRQDPGQGLRLIYYSQIVNDFQKGDIAEGYSVSREKKESFPLTVTSAQKNPTAFYLCASSLGETQYFGPGTRLLVL.

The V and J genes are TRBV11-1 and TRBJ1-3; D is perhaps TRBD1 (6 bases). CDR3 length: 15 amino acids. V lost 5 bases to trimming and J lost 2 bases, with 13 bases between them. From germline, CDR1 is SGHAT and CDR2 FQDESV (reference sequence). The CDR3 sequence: CASSQQGETGNTIYF. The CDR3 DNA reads TGTGCCAGCAGCCAACAGGGTGAAACTGGAAACACCATATATTTT.

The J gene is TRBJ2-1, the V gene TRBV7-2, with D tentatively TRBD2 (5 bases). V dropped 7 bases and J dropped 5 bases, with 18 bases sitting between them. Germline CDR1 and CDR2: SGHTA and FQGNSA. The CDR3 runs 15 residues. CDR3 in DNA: TGTGCCAGCACTCTCCCGGAGGCGGCCCACAATGAGCAGTTCTTC. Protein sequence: CASTLPEAAHNEQFF.

The CDR3 protein is CASSVTMVMNTEAFF. The CDR3, as DNA: TGTGCCAGCAGCGTAACAATGGTAATGAACACTGAAGCTTTCTTT. The chain joins TRBV27 to TRBJ1-1; D is uncertain. There are 15 residues in the CDR3. Trimming removed 6 bases from V and 0 bases from J, with 14 bases in between. Germline CDR1 MNHEY, CDR2 SMNVEV (reference sequence).

In DNA form, the CDR3 reads TGTGCCAGCAGCGCGACGGATCAAGAGACCCAGTACTTC. Translating gives CASSATDQETQYF. V usage is TRBV5-5 and J usage is TRBJ2-5; D is undetermined. Per the germline V gene, CDR1 is SGHKS and CDR2 is YYEKEE (reference sequence). Trimming shortened V by 4 bases and J by 2 bases, and 9 bases separated the two germline ends. The CDR3 has 13 residues.

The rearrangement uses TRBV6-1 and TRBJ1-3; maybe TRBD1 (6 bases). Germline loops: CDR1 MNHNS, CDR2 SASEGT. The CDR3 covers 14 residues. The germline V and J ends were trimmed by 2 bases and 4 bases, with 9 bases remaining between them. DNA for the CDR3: TGTGCCAGCAGTGAACAGGGGTACGGAAACACCATATATTTT. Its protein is CASSEQGYGNTIYF.